These 3 T cell receptor beta chains share one sample of origin, sequenced in a study of response to subunit inactivated influenza vaccine. MiXCR, applied by TCRdb to the RT-PCR reads, yields one record per CDR3 protein. The data contain about 530,000 distinct CDR3 sequences, approximately 13% of them singletons. Sequenced here: PBMCs from blood, sampled roughly 48 days after vaccination. These receptor sequences come from a man in his fifties or sixties who received an inactivated influenza vaccine.

This clonotype has at least ten counts. The J gene is TRBJ2-7, the V gene TRBV12-3 or TRBV12-4; 9 nucleotides agree with TRBD1. J gave up 5 bases and V 3 bases, and 2 bases lay outside the gene matches. This CDR3 spans 13 amino acids. The CDR3 sequence is CASSLRTGDEQYF. CDR3 nucleotide sequence: TGTGCCAGCAGTTTGAGGACAGGGGACGAGCAGTACTTC.

This clonotype was seen a few times. The chain joins TRBV12-3 or TRBV12-4 to TRBJ1-1; D might be TRBD1 (6 bases). This CDR3 spans 12 amino acids. Trimming stripped 1 base from V and 12 bases from J, with 12 bases between. CDR3 in amino acids: CASSLGGGTTFF. The DNA of the CDR3 is TGTGCCAGCAGTTTAGGCGGGGGGACAACTTTCTTT.

The chain employs TRBV7-2 and TRBJ2-5; D may match TRBD1 or TRBD2 (5 bases each). CDR1 is SGHTA and CDR2 is FQGNSA in the germline V gene. This CDR3 is 14 amino acids long. With 2 bases removed from V and 3 bases from J, the gap between germline ends came to 10 bases. CDR3 nucleotides: TGTGCCAGCAGCTTACGGGGCTGGGAAGAGACCCAGTACTTC. Its translation is CASSLRGWEETQYF. Full variable domain (outside the CDR3, taken from reference TRBV7-2 and TRBJ2-5): GAGVSQSPSNKVTEKGKDVELRCDPISGHTALYWYRQSLGQGLEFLIYFQGNSAPDKSGLPSDRFSAERTGGSVSTLTIQRTQQEDSAVYLCASSLRGWEETQYFGPGTRLLVL.